The T cell receptor beta chain under discussion was sequenced for a study of T cell responses to AZD1222 COVID-19 vaccine. Whole-study context: Second doses that came at about 4 or about 12 weeks were put together.

With respect to this clone: Its antigen is undetermined.

Whole-study results and caveats: Baseline seropositivity characterized only a handful of AZD1222 recipients. There were vaccine-associated CD4 TCRs across spike, dominant at 160-218 and 743-854. Donors were chiefly white British, with a greater number of females, and clonal diversity was perhaps underestimated.

The CDR3 covers 17 residues. The germline V gene has CDR1 SGHAT and CDR2 FQNNGV. Trimming shortened V by 2 bases and J by 0 bases, and 14 bases separated the two germline ends. Here immunoSEQ multiplex PCR was the method, and the copy in TCRdb shows in-frame clones only, minus some. Among about 180,000 clones listed, about 90% were seen once. This material consisted of peripheral blood, taken on day 0 of AZD1222 vaccination. This chain uses TRBV11-2 with TRBJ2-1, with a possible D match to TRBD2 (5 bases). The TCR comes from an adult in good health. In DNA form, the CDR3 reads TGTGCCAGCAGCTTAATCCCCGGGGAGAGCTCCTACAATGAGCAGTTCTTC. This encodes CASSLIPGESSYNEQFF.